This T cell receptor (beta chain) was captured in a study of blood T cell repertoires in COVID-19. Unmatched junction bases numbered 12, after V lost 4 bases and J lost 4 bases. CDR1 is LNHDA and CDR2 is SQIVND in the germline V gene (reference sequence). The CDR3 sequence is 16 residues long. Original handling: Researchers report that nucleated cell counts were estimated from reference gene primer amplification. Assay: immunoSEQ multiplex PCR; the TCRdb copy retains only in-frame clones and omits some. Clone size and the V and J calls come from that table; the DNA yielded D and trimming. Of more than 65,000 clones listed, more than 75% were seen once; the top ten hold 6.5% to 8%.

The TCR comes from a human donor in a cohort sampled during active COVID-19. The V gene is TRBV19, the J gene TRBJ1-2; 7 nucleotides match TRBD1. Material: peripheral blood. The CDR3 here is CASSTSQGVLGYGYTF. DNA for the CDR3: TGTGCCAGTAGTACCTCCCAGGGGGTCTTGGGCTATGGCTACACCTTC.